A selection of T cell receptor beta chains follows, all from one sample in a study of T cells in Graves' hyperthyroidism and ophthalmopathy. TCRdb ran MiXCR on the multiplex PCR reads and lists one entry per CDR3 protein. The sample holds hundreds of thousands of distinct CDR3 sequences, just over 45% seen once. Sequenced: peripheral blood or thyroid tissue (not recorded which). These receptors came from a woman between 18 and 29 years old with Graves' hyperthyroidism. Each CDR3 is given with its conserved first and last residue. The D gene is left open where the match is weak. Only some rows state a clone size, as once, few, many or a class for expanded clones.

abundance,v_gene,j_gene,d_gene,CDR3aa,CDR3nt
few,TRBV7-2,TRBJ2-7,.,CASSSGLTGTYEQYF,TGTGCCAGCAGTTCCGGGCTGACAGGTACCTACGAGCAGTACTTC
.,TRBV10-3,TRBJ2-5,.,CAISARGEETQYF,TGTGCCATCAGCGCGAGGGGCGAAGAGACCCAGTACTTC
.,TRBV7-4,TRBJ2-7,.,CASSLGGTGQYF,TGTGCCAGCAGCTTAGGGGGAACCGGGCAGTACTTC
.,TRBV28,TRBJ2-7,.,CASSVLGGIREQYF,TGTGCCAGCAGCGTCTTAGGGGGAATACGGGAGCAGTACTTC
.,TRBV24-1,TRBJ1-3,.,CATSDSMGNTIYF,TGTGCCACCAGTGACAGCATGGGAAACACCATATATTTT
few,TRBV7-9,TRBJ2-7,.,CASSYTGLSYEQYF,TGTGCCAGCAGCTATACAGGGCTCTCCTACGAGCAGTACTTC
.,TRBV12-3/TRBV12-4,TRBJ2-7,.,CASSSVTGWFYEQYF,TGTGCCAGCAGTTCCGTAACAGGGTGGTTCTACGAGCAGTACTTC
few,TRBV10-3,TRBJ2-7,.,CASTLTPSVSYEQYF,TGTGCCAGCACCCTGACCCCTTCCGTATCCTACGAGCAGTACTTC
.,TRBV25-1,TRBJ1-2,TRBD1,CASSHYGTDYGYTF,TGTGCCAGCAGTCACTACGGGACAGACTATGGCTACACCTTC
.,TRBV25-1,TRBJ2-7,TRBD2,CASSTSGEQYF,TGTGCCAGCTCTACTAGCGGGGAGCAGTACTTC
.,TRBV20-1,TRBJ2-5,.,CSAEGPQETQYF,TGCAGTGCTGAAGGACCACAAGAGACCCAGTACTTC
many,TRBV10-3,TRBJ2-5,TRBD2,CAISESVTSGRLETQYF,TGTGCCATCAGTGAGTCGGTAACTAGCGGGAGGTTAGAGACCCAGTACTTC
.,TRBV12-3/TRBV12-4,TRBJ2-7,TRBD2,CASRSKAGVRDEQYF,TGTGCCAGCAGGTCAAAAGCGGGAGTAAGGGACGAGCAGTACTTC
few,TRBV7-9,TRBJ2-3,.,CASSVDGAGTDTQYF,TGTGCCAGCAGTGTAGACGGGGCTGGCACAGATACGCAGTATTTT
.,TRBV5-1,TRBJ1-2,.,CASSSARDHYGYTF,TGCGCCAGCAGCTCCGCGAGGGACCACTATGGCTACACCTTC
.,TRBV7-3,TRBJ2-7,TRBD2,CASSFYAGDTQYF,TGTGCCAGCAGCTTTTATGCGGGAGATACGCAGTACTTC
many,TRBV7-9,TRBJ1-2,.,CASTKAGTISPGYTF,TGTGCCAGCACCAAGGCCGGGACGATAAGCCCTGGCTACACCTTC
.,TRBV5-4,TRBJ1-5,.,CASSLYRETQHF,TGTGCCAGCAGCTTGTATAGGGAGACCCAGCATTTT
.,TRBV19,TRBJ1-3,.,CASSVRDGSSGNTIYF,TGTGCCAGTAGTGTCCGGGACGGGAGCTCTGGAAACACCATATATTTT
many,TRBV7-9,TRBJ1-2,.,CAQDRSTNYGYTF,TGTGCCCAAGACAGGTCAACTAACTATGGCTACACCTTC
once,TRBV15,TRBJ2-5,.,CATSRGVGQETQYF,TGTGCCACCAGCAGAGGGGTAGGGCAAGAGACCCAGTACTTC
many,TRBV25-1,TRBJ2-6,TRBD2,CASSDRRTSPFRGANVLTF,TGTGCCAGCAGTGATAGGCGGACTAGTCCCTTTCGGGGGGCCAACGTCCTGACTTTC
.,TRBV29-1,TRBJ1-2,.,CSLGGSDGYTF,TGCAGCTTAGGGGGTTCGGATGGCTACACCTTC
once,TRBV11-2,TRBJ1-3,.,CASSLVYGGNTIYF,TGTGCCAGCAGCTTAGTTTATGGGGGAAACACCATATATTTT
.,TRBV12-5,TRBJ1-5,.,CASGLVEGRGHQPQHF,TGTGCTAGTGGTTTGGTAGAGGGGAGGGGACATCAGCCCCAGCATTTT
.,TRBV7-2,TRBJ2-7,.,CASTPLLRTATYEQYF,TGTGCCAGTACCCCCCTTTTACGGACAGCTACCTACGAGCAGTACTTC
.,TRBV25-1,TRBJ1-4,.,CASSLKPGTIRNEKLFF,TGTGCCAGCAGTTTAAAGCCCGGGACAATACGCAATGAAAAACTGTTTTTT
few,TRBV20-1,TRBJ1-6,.,CSAARAANSPLHF,TGCAGTGCAGCCCGGGCCGCCAATTCACCCCTCCACTTT
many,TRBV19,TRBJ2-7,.,CASSTRQRSYEQYF,TGTGCCAGTAGTACGAGACAGAGATCCTACGAGCAGTACTTC
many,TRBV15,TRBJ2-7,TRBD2,CATSVLSGTYEQYF,TGTGCCACCTCCGTCCTTAGCGGGACCTACGAGCAGTACTTC
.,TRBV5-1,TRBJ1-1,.,CASSEGSWNTEAFF,TGCGCCAGCAGCGAGGGGAGCTGGAACACTGAAGCTTTCTTT
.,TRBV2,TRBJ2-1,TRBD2,CASSEPSGRANEQFF,TGTGCCAGCAGTGAACCCAGCGGGAGGGCGAATGAGCAGTTCTTC
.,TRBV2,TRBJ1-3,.,CATTPEGGSGNTIYF,TGTGCCACCACTCCCGAGGGGGGCTCTGGAAACACCATATATTTT
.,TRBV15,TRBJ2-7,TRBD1,CATSRPGTGNEQYF,TGTGCCACCAGCAGACCTGGGACAGGCAACGAGCAGTACTTC
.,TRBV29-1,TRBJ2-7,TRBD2,CSVMAGELFNEQYF,TGCAGCGTGATGGCGGGAGAGTTGTTCAACGAGCAGTACTTC
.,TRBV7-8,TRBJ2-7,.,CASTPRAYEQYF,TGTGCCAGCACCCCAAGGGCATACGAGCAGTACTTC
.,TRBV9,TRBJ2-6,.,CASSLGRGGNVLTF,TGCGCCAGCAGCTTGGGGCGTGGAGGGAACGTCCTGACTTTC
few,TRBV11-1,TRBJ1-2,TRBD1,CASSGQGFYGYTF,TGTGCCAGCTCGGGACAGGGGTTCTATGGCTACACCTTC
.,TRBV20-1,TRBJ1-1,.,CSASRVTGNTEAFF,TGCAGTGCTAGCCGGGTGACAGGGAACACTGAAGCTTTCTTT
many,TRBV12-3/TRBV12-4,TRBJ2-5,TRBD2,CASSWGTKAETQYF,TGTGCCAGCAGTTGGGGGACTAAGGCAGAGACCCAGTACTTC
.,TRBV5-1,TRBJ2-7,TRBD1,CASSEGQGRAYEQYF,TGCGCCAGCAGCGAAGGACAGGGGCGAGCCTACGAGCAGTACTTC
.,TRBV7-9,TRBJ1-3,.,CASSAVANGNTIYF,TGTGCCAGCAGTGCCGTGGCAAACGGAAACACCATATATTTT
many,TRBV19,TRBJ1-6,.,CASSIVGPRAPVHF,TGTGCCAGTAGTATTGTGGGACCGCGAGCGCCAGTCCACTTT
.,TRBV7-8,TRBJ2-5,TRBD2,CASNLAGGETQYF,TGTGCCAGCAACTTAGCGGGGGGCGAGACCCAGTACTTC
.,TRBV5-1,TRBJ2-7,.,CASSLEGSAFRGDF,TGCGCCAGCAGCTTGGAAGGTTCAGCCTTTAGGGGGGACTTC
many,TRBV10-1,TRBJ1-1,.,CASSESRMGGRENF,TGCGCCAGCAGTGAGTCCAGGATGGGCGGGCGGGAAAACTTT
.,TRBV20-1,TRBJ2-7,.,CSARDGDWGTIYEQYF,TGCAGTGCTAGAGATGGGGACTGGGGGACCATCTACGAGCAGTACTTC
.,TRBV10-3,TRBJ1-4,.,CAITPGEKLFF,TGTGCCATCACCCCGGGAGAAAAACTGTTTTTT
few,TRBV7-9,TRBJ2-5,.,CASSLGLAQRGETQYF,TGTGCCAGCAGCTTAGGACTAGCACAGAGGGGGGAGACCCAGTACTTC
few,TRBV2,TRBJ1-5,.,CASKVAGGQPQHF,TGTGCCAGCAAGGTCGCCGGCGGTCAGCCCCAGCATTTT
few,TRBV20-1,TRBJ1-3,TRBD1,CSASDRVVNTIYF,TGCAGTGCCTCGGACAGGGTTGTGAACACCATATATTTT
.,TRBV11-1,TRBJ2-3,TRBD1,CASSPGQGASDTQYF,TGTGCCAGCAGCCCCGGACAGGGGGCATCAGATACGCAGTATTTT
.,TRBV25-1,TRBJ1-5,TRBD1,CASSPRGQGTPQHF,TGTGCCAGCTCACCGAGGGGACAGGGGACACCCCAGCATTTT
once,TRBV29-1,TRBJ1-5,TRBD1,CSARQGHGQPQHF,TGCAGCGCTAGACAGGGGCACGGGCAGCCCCAGCATTTT
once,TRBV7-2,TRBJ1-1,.,CASSATVDTEAFF,TGTGCCAGCAGTGCCACAGTAGACACTGAAGCTTTCTTT